These 15 T cell receptor beta chains originate from one sample sequenced in a study of blood T cell repertoires in COVID-19. The protocol was immunoSEQ multiplex PCR, while the TCRdb copy is restricted to in-frame clones and leaves out a portion. The sample shows 70,000 to 90,000 clones, 75% to 90% of them seen only once. Sample: PBMCs or T cells enriched from blood (not recorded which). Receptor source: a woman between 50 and 59 years old with acute COVID-19.

The V call is TRBV2, the J call TRBJ1-5; no clear D. The CDR3 runs 13 residues. Germline V lookup: CDR1 SNHLY, CDR2 FYNNEI. Trimming shortened V by 6 bases and J by 7 bases, and 13 bases separated the two germline ends. The CDR3 nucleotides are TGTGCCAGCAGCTACGAGGCTGAACAGCCCCAGCATTTT. Amino acids: CASSYEAEQPQHF.

The V gene is TRBV3-1 (or the pseudogene TRBV3-2), the J gene TRBJ2-2, with no clear D. Germline values: CDR1 LGHDT, CDR2 YNNKEL (reference sequence). Deletions cut 7 bases from V and 1 base from J, with 4 bases between. The CDR3 consists of 12 residues. This CDR3 is CASIKNTGELFF. The CDR3 DNA reads as TGTGCCAGCATCAAGAACACCGGGGAGCTGTTTTTT.

The J gene is TRBJ1-2, the V gene TRBV4-1; D is perhaps TRBD1 (5 bases). Germline assignment: CDR1 MGHRA and CDR2 YSYEKL. Trimming stripped 1 base from V and 7 bases from J, with 13 bases between. The CDR3 covers 14 residues. The CDR3 DNA is TGCGCCAGCAGCCAAGCCCGACAGTCTTTTGGCTACACCTTC. Translating gives CASSQARQSFGYTF.

The DNA of the CDR3 is TGTGCCAGCAGCCCGAGGACAGGGGGTTTGGGGAACACTGAAGCTTTCTTT. It encodes CASSPRTGGLGNTEAFF. This rearrangement joins TRBV3-1 (or the pseudogene TRBV3-2) to TRBJ1-1; 10 bases agree with TRBD1. Germline V gene lookup returns CDR1 LGHDT and CDR2 YNNKEL (reference sequence). V dropped 4 bases and J dropped 1; count of bases not matched to a gene: 9. The CDR3 is made up of 17 amino acids.

This chain links TRBV14 with TRBJ2-7; possibly TRBD1 for D (6 bases). Germline V lookup: CDR1 SGHDN, CDR2 FVKESK. Trimming shortened V by 0 bases and J by 3 bases, and 9 bases separated the two germline ends. CDR3 length: 14 amino acids. CDR3 nucleotides: TGTGCCAGCAGCCAAGAAAACAGGGACTACGAGCAGTACTTC. Protein sequence: CASSQENRDYEQYF.

This clone was seen just once. V and J are TRBV7-2 and TRBJ1-4; possibly TRBD1 for D (5 bases). The germline V gene has CDR1 SGHTA and CDR2 FQGNSA. This CDR3 is 16 amino acids long. V lost 2 bases, J lost 3 bases, and 13 bases lay in between. The CDR3 is CASSLQGLMANEKLFF. The CDR3 coding sequence is TGTGCCAGCAGCTTACAGGGTCTCATGGCTAATGAAAAACTGTTTTTT.

This clone appeared a single time. The V call is TRBV24-1, the J call TRBJ1-2, with 9 positions matching TRBD1. J lost 4 bases, V lost 4 bases, and 6 bases had no gene match. CDR1 is KGHDR, CDR2 SFDVKD, per germline. The CDR3 contains 15 residues. The CDR3 reads CATSDPTGGVYGYTF. In nucleotides, the CDR3 is TGTGCCACCAGTGACCCGACAGGGGGGGTCTATGGCTACACCTTC.

The chain links TRBV27 to TRBJ2-7, with 7 bases that match TRBD2. V shed 3 bases and J 3 bases; nucleotides not matched to a gene: 11. Germline assignment: CDR1 MNHEY and CDR2 SMNVEV (reference sequence). The CDR3 is made up of 16 amino acids. The CDR3 sequence is CASSLGNLAVGYEQYF. DNA for the CDR3: TGTGCCAGCAGTTTGGGCAATCTAGCGGTTGGCTACGAGCAGTACTTC.

CDR3 DNA sequence: TGTGCCAGCAGCTTGGGTCCTATGAACACTGAAGCTTTCTTT. Translation gives CASSLGPMNTEAFF. This chain uses TRBV5-5 with TRBJ1-1; D is unresolved. The CDR3 length is 14 residues. V lost 0 bases and J 0 bases, leaving 6 bases between the germline ends. Germline V gene data show CDR1 as SGHKS and CDR2 as YYEKEE (reference sequence). Looking up the rest from reference TRBV5-5 and TRBJ1-1 gives the full variable domain: DAGVTQSPTHLIKTRGQQVTLRCSPISGHKSVSWYQQVLGQGPQFIFQYYEKEERGRGNFPDRFSARQFPNYSSELNVNALLLGDSALYLCASSLGPMNTEAFFGQGTRLTVV.

The J gene is TRBJ1-3, the V gene TRBV7-2; tentatively, D is TRBD1 (6 bases). Trimming took 5 bases from V and 4 from J, leaving 9 bases between them. CDR1 is SGHTA and CDR2 is FQGNSA in the germline V gene. CDR3 length: 13 residues. The chain's CDR3 is CASSQQGGNTIYF. CDR3 sequence (DNA): TGTGCCAGCAGCCAACAGGGAGGAAACACCATATATTTT.

The rearrangement links TRBV6-2 or TRBV6-3 to TRBJ1-1, with TRBD1 as a possible D gene (5 bases). Trimming left V 2 bases short and J 5 bases short, with 15 bases between. The germline V gene has CDR1 MNHEY and CDR2 SVGEGT. The CDR3 spans 15 residues. In DNA form, the CDR3 reads TGTGCCAGCAGTTACACGGGGGTGACAGAAACTGAAGCTTTCTTT. Its translation is CASSYTGVTETEAFF.

The chain links TRBV25-1 to TRBJ1-2, with TRBD1 matching 10 bases. Germline loops: CDR1 MGHDK, CDR2 SYGVNS. CDR3 size: 16 residues. V shed 6 bases, J shed 4 bases, and the junction held 11 bases outside the gene matches. As DNA, the CDR3 is TGTGCCAGCAGCGAACCCGGGACAGGGGAGAGCTATGGCTACACCTTC. It codes for CASSEPGTGESYGYTF.

This chain joins TRBV2 and TRBJ1-1; 7 nucleotides line up with TRBD1. V gave up 6 bases and J gave up 3 bases; unmatched junction bases: 4. Germline V gene data show CDR1 as SNHLY and CDR2 as FYNNEI. The CDR3 is 13 amino acids. For the CDR3, the DNA is TGTGCCAGCAGAGACAGGGAAGACACTGAAGCTTTCTTT. Residues: CASRDREDTEAFF. Combining the CDR3 with reference TRBV2 and TRBJ1-1 gives the whole variable domain EPEVTQTPSHQVTQMGQEVILRCVPISNHLYFYWYRQILGQKVEFLVSFYNNEISEKSEIFDDQFSVERPDGSNFTLKIRSTKLEDSAMYFCASRDREDTEAFFGQGTRLTVV.

The V call is TRBV27, the J call TRBJ2-7, with a possible D match to TRBD2 (5 bases). Germline-derived CDR1 and CDR2 are MNHEY and SMNVEV (reference sequence). Trimming stripped 6 bases from V and 4 bases from J, with 13 bases between. This CDR3 has 13 residues. The CDR3 DNA reads as TGTGCCAGCAGCCTAGCAGGAAATTACGAGCAGTACTTC. It is translated as CASSLAGNYEQYF.

The chain uses TRBV13 and TRBJ1-6, with unresolved D. Germline loops: CDR1 PRHDT, CDR2 FYEKMQ (reference sequence). This CDR3 has 18 residues. The ends were cut back, 5 bases at V and 0 bases at J, with 17 bases in the middle. CDR3 region: CASSPGQRAGSYNSPLHF. The CDR3 coding sequence is TGTGCCAGCAGCCCCGGCCAGCGCGCGGGCTCCTATAATTCACCCCTCCACTTT. Variable domain in full (rest from reference TRBV13 and TRBJ1-6): AAGVIQSPRHLIKEKRETATLKCYPIPRHDTVYWYQQGPGQDPQFLISFYEKMQSDKGSIPDRFSAQQFSDYHSELNMSSLELGDSALYFCASSPGQRAGSYNSPLHFGNGTRLTVT.